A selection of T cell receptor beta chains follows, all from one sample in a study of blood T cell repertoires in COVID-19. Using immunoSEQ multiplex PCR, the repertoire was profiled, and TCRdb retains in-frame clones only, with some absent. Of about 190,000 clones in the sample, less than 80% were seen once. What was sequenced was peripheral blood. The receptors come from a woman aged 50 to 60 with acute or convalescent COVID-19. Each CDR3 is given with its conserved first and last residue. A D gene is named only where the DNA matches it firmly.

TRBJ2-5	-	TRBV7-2	CASSLEEIGETQYF
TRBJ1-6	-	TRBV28	CASSFLSPDTNSPLHF
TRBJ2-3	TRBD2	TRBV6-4	CASSYLAGGTTDTQYF
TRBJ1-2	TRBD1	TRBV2	CASSEGQGFYGYTF
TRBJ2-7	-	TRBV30	CAFKVGAGYEQYF
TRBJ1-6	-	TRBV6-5	CASSYAGVRSPLHF
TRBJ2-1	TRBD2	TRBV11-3	CASSYAGGSGSSQFF
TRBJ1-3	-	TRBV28	CASRSRGGSGNTIYF
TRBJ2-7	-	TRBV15	CATSKPGQVYEQYF
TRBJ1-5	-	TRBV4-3	CASSQGRGGTQPQHF
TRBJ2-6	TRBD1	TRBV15	CATSFPGTGVSGANVLTF
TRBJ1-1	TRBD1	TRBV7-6	CASSLVGTGELGTEAFF
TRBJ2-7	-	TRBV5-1	CASSLVVSSYEQYF
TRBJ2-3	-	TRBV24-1	CATSALGGADTQYF
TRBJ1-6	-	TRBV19	CASRPPGGVFNSPLHF
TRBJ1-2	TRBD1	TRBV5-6	CASEWTGGEGYTF
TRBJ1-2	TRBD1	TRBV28	CASSSPQGADYGYTF
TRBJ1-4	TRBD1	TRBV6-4	CASISGQSFF
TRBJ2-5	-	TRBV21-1	CASNSRFGMTQETQYF
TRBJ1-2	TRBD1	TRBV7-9	CASSLGSGTGRKLDGYTF
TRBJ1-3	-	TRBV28	CASRSGFYTVGGNTIYF
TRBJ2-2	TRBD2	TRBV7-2	CASSPSPGRGGELFF
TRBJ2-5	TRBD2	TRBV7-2	CASSLRLAGGETQYF
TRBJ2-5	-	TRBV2	CASSALPPRQQETQYF
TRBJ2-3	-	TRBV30	CAWREGAGRHTQYF
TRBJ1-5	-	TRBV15	CATSTLNQPQHF
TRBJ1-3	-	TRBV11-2	CASSSQGFSGNTIYF
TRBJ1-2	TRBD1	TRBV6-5	CASSFEPGQGYGYTF
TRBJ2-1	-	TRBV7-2	CASSSRDRSYNEQFF
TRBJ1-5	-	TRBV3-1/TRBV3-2	CASSLTRHQPQHF
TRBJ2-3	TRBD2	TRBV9	CASSVEGSGADTQYF
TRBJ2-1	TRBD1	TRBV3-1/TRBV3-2	CASSQVGGQVFF
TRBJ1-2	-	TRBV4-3	CASSLPGGMDGYTF
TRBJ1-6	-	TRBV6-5	CASRTGHVSPLHF
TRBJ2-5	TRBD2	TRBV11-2	CASSSWGGEETQYF
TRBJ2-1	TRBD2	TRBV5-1	CASRLAGGYNEQFF
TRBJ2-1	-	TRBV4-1	CASKNSYNEQFF
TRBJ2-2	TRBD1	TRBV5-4	CASSNRLGQGNNGGGELFF
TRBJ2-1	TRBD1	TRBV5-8	CASSHGQVRYNEQFF
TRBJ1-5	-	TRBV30	CAWSSDISNQPQHF
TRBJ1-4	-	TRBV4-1	CASSQLSGILNEKLFF
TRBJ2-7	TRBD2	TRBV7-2	CASSTFRTSSYEQYF
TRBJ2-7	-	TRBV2	CASRFQGYEQYF
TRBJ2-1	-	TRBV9	CASSPAGLQNYNEQFF
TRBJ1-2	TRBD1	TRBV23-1	CASSQLNRGQPANYGYTF
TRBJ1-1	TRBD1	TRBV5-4	CASSRSAGTGGARTEAFF
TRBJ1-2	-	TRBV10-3	CAISEVNEAYGYTF
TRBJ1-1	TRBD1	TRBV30	CAWTNRGNTEAFF
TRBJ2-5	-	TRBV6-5	CASSPVHSSQETQYF
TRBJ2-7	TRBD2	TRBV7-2	CASSLTPGLGPYEQYF
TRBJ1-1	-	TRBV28	CASRDPGGMNTEAFF